The next 22 T cell receptor beta chains were all read from a single sample in a study of low-dose radiotherapy and immunotherapy resistance in tumors. TRAV- and TRBV-specific primers were used for first-strand cDNA, which covered alpha and beta chains. Both a constant-region primer and a V-primer adapter served to amplify TCRs across roughly 21 PCR cycles. TCRdb re-called the reads through MiXCR, storing one row per CDR3 protein. The data show over 65,000 distinct CDR3 sequences, with roughly 19% seen just once and less than 3.5% held by the top ten. Time point specified: before trial treatment. This specimen consisted of PBMCs, obtained before treatment. The receptor set was obtained from a male donor with prostate cancer.

V usage is TRBV5-1 and J usage is TRBJ2-1; D is uncertain. The CDR3 has 13 residues. Germline assignment: CDR1 SGHRS and CDR2 YFSETQ. Trimming took 0 bases from V and 7 from J, leaving 8 bases between them. The CDR3 is CASSLDGANEQFF. In DNA, the CDR3 is TGCGCCAGCAGCTTGGACGGAGCTAATGAGCAGTTCTTC. Based on the CDR3 plus reference TRBV5-1 and TRBJ2-1, the full variable domain is KAGVTQTPRYLIKTRGQQVTLSCSPISGHRSVSWYQQTPGQGLQFLFEYFSETQRNKGNFPGRFSGRQFSNSRSEMNVSTLELGDSALYLCASSLDGANEQFFGPGTRLTVL.

This clonotype was observed at least ten times. This CDR3 reads CASSTGGTNQPQHF. DNA of the CDR3: TGTGCCAGCAGTACAGGCGGCACCAATCAGCCCCAGCATTTT. This rearrangement joins TRBV27 to TRBJ1-5; TRBD1 might be the D (5 bases). V lost 5 bases, J lost 3 bases, and 11 bases lay in between. This CDR3 has 14 amino acids. From germline, CDR1 is MNHEY and CDR2 SMNVEV (reference sequence).

In this sample, this clonotype turned up many times. The V gene is TRBV6-6, the J gene TRBJ2-5; 7 nucleotides line up with TRBD2. The germline CDR1 and CDR2 sequences are MNHNY and SVGAGI (reference sequence). After removal of 7 bases from V and 4 bases from J, the junction contained 3 bases not matched to a gene. This CDR3 is built from 12 residues. The CDR3 loop reads CASMGGGETQYF. As DNA, the CDR3 is TGTGCCAGCATGGGGGGGGGAGAGACCCAGTACTTC.

This clonotype was recorded many times. The chain uses TRBV7-9 and TRBJ2-7, with D perhaps TRBD1 or TRBD2 (6 bases each). CDR1 SEHNR and CDR2 FQNEAQ come from the germline V gene (reference sequence). The V gene lost 2 bases and the J gene lost 2 bases, with 10 bases spanning the gap. The CDR3 spans 14 residues. CDR3 sequence reads: CASSLSGEAYEQYF. The DNA of the CDR3 is TGTGCCAGCAGCTTATCAGGGGAGGCCTACGAGCAGTACTTC.

The table lists this clonotype with many counts. This rearrangement joins TRBV29-1 to TRBJ2-1; D perhaps matches TRBD2 (6 bases). The CDR3 is made up of 15 amino acids. Trimming left V 5 bases short and J 4 bases short, with 18 bases between. Germline CDR1 SQVTM, CDR2 ANQGSEA. Here the CDR3 reads CSVRLRGAPYNEQFF. In DNA, the CDR3 is TGCAGCGTTCGACTACGCGGGGCGCCATACAATGAGCAGTTCTTC.

This clonotype was observed many times. CDR3 coding DNA: TGTGCCAGCAGCCAACCCGGGACCACAGATACGCAGTATTTT. This codes for CASSQPGTTDTQYF. The chain combines TRBV27 with TRBJ2-3; possibly TRBD1 or TRBD2 for D (5 bases each). The CDR3 loop spans 14 amino acids. V was cut by 6 bases and J by 2 bases, with 12 bases left in between. CDR1 and CDR2 (germline): MNHEY, SMNVEV (reference sequence).

This clonotype was counted between two and nine times. The rearrangement uses TRBV10-2 and TRBJ2-1; TRBD2 matches 8 bases. Trimming took 3 bases from V and 5 from J; bases not matched to a gene: 6. CDR3 length equals 15 residues. CDR1 is WSHSY, CDR2 SAAADI, per germline. This CDR3 reads CASSDFAGGNNEQFF. CDR3 DNA: TGCGCCAGCAGTGATTTCGCGGGGGGAAACAATGAGCAGTTCTTC.

J is TRBJ2-3 and V is TRBV6-1, with TRBD2 identical over 7 bases. From germline, CDR1 is MNHNS and CDR2 SASEGT. Trimming cost V 3 bases and J 1 base; bases outside gene matches: 4. This CDR3 has 15 residues. The CDR3 reads CASSDTSDGTDTQYF. As DNA, the CDR3 is TGTGCCAGCAGTGATACTAGCGATGGCACAGATACGCAGTATTTT.

There are many counts of this clonotype. The J gene is TRBJ2-3, the V gene TRBV7-6; TRBD2 agrees at 9 bases. This CDR3 comprises 15 residues. Germline V gives CDR1 SGHVS, CDR2 FNYEAQ. V dropped 4 bases and J dropped 4; count of bases not matched to a gene: 6. Here the CDR3 DNA reads TGTGCCAGCAGCTCCCTTAGCGGGGGATCAGATACGCAGTATTTT. It is translated as CASSSLSGGSDTQYF.

This clonotype was counted between two and nine times. The rearrangement links TRBV5-1 to TRBJ2-5, with D possibly being TRBD1 (6 bases). Trimming took 2 bases from V and 1 from J, leaving 9 bases between them. The CDR3 spans 14 residues. Germline CDR1 SGHRS, CDR2 YFSETQ. CDR3 region: CASSFRGSQETQYF. Written as DNA, the CDR3 is TGCGCCAGCAGCTTCAGGGGAAGCCAAGAGACCCAGTACTTC. The complete variable domain, with remaining parts taken from reference TRBV5-1 and TRBJ2-5, reads KAGVTQTPRYLIKTRGQQVTLSCSPISGHRSVSWYQQTPGQGLQFLFEYFSETQRNKGNFPGRFSGRQFSNSRSEMNVSTLELGDSALYLCASSFRGSQETQYFGPGTRLLVL.

This clonotype came up many times. The V gene is TRBV12-3 or TRBV12-4, the J gene TRBJ2-7; D remains ambiguous. Trimming took off 6 bases at V and 3 bases at J, with 9 bases between the two ends. The CDR3 consists of 12 residues. CDR3 sequence (DNA): TGTGCCAGCAGCTGGGGAAGCTACGAGCAGTACTTC. Its protein is CASSWGSYEQYF.

This clonotype has at least ten counts. V is TRBV3-1 and J is TRBJ2-7; 7 bases are shared with TRBD1. The germline gives CDR1 LGHDT, CDR2 YNNKEL (reference sequence). V was pared by 3 bases and J by 5 bases, with 4 bases of the junction left unmatched. The CDR3 totals 13 residues. This CDR3 is CASSHPDRDEQYF. For the CDR3, the DNA is TGTGCCAGCAGCCACCCAGACAGGGACGAGCAGTACTTC.

At least ten counts were recorded for this clonotype. The rearrangement joins TRBV5-4 to TRBJ2-5, with 9 nucleotides matching TRBD2. The CDR3 is 14 amino acids. V shed 3 bases and J 3 bases; nucleotides not matched to a gene: 3. Per the germline V gene, CDR1 is SGHNT and CDR2 is YYREEE (reference sequence). In DNA, the CDR3 is TGTGCCAGCAGCTATATAGCGGGGGAAGAGACCCAGTACTTC. Its protein is CASSYIAGEETQYF.

The table lists this clonotype with a count of one. Possible read error: a much larger clone is one base away. The J gene is TRBJ2-7, the V gene TRBV20-1; the match to TRBD1 covers 8 bases. The V and J ends lost 4 bases and 4 bases, in that order; junction bases with no gene match: 9. Germline V gene sequence: CDR1 DFQATT, CDR2 SNEGSKA (reference sequence). The CDR3 is 14 amino acids. The CDR3 loop reads CSAKIQGARYEQYF. In DNA, the CDR3 is TGCAGTGCTAAAATCCAGGGGGCCAGGTACGAGCAGTACTTC.

This clonotype was recorded at least ten times. DNA for the CDR3: TGTGCCAGCAGCTTAGCTGGGGGAGATACGCAGTATTTT. The encoded protein is CASSLAGGDTQYF. The chain carries TRBV7-9 and TRBJ2-3; either TRBD1 or TRBD2 may fit D (5 bases each). This CDR3 comprises 13 residues. Trimming took off 0 bases at V and 5 bases at J, with 6 bases between the two ends. The germline V gene has CDR1 SEHNR and CDR2 FQNEAQ (reference sequence).

This clonotype occurred many times. This chain connects TRBV12-3 or TRBV12-4 to TRBJ1-2; 7 positions match TRBD1. After removal of 4 bases from V and 4 bases from J, the junction contained 9 bases not matched to a gene. The CDR3 runs 15 residues. In DNA form, the CDR3 reads TGTGCCAGCAGTTATTCGGGACAGCCGACCTATGGCTACACCTTC. Translation gives CASSYSGQPTYGYTF.

This clonotype came up many times. DNA for the CDR3: TGCAGTGCCCTAGGCGCCCGTTTTAAACCTAGGGCTTTCTACGAGCAGTACTTC. Translation gives CSALGARFKPRAFYEQYF. V gene TRBV20-1 combines with J gene TRBJ2-7; D not certain. Per the germline V gene, CDR1 is DFQATT and CDR2 is SNEGSKA (reference sequence). V was shortened by 6 bases and J by 3 bases, with 30 bases between the two germline ends. The CDR3 totals 18 residues.

This clonotype was observed at least ten times. This CDR3 reads CSVVPFSGNTIYF. CDR3 coding DNA: TGCAGCGTTGTCCCTTTCTCTGGAAACACCATATATTTT. This chain connects TRBV29-1 to TRBJ1-3, with no clear D. The germline CDR1 and CDR2 sequences are SQVTM and ANQGSEA. Trimming pared 4 bases from V and 0 bases from J, leaving 7 bases between. This CDR3 has 13 residues.

This clonotype was found many times. V and J are TRBV20-1 and TRBJ1-2, with D perhaps TRBD1 (6 bases). CDR1 is DFQATT and CDR2 is SNEGSKA in the germline V gene (reference sequence). V lost 4 bases, J lost 8 bases, and 20 bases lay in between. The CDR3 loop spans 14 amino acids. CDR3 protein: CSATTGEGVGGYTF. In nucleotides, the CDR3 is TGCAGTGCTACCACGGGGGAGGGGGTAGGAGGCTACACCTTC.

This clonotype was counted ten times or more. Germline is not matched at one junction end, which may reflect a read error. The chain uses TRBV5-1 and TRBJ1-5; D call uncertain. The CDR3 has 14 amino acids. Per the germline V gene, CDR1 is SGHRS and CDR2 is YFSETQ. The CDR3 sequence is CASSTQDSNQPQHF. CDR3 bases: TGTGCCAGCAGCACACAAGATAGCAATCAGCCCCAGCATTTT. Full variable domain (missing parts from reference TRBV5-1 and TRBJ1-5): KAGVTQTPRYLIKTRGQQVTLSCSPISGHRSVSWYQQTPGQGLQFLFEYFSETQRNKGNFPGRFSGRQFSNSRSEMNVSTLELGDSALYLCASSTQDSNQPQHFGDGTRLSIL.

This clonotype was picked up many times. V is TRBV19 and J is TRBJ1-2; 11 nucleotides align to TRBD1. The ends lost 3 bases at V and 8 bases at J; junction bases unmatched: 8. Germline assignment: CDR1 LNHDA and CDR2 SQIVND (reference sequence). The CDR3 sequence is 15 residues long. The CDR3: CASSIYRTGGDGYTF. The CDR3 DNA reads as TGTGCCAGTAGTATCTATCGGACAGGGGGCGACGGCTACACCTTC.

The chain carries TRBV5-5 and TRBJ2-7; D is possibly TRBD1 or TRBD2 (5 bases each). Per germline, CDR1 SGHKS and CDR2 YYEKEE (reference sequence). The CDR3 consists of 14 residues. V lost 4 bases and J lost 1, with 12 bases in between. CDR3 amino acids: CASSLDWGSYEQYF. Written as DNA, the CDR3 is TGTGCCAGCAGCCTGGACTGGGGGTCCTACGAGCAGTACTTC.